This paragraph reports one T cell receptor (beta chain). The data derive from a study of CD8+CD57+ T cells in acquired aplastic anemia. TCR beta VDJ and CDR3 profiling used genomic DNA as template. Using its own MiXCR run on the reads, TCRdb lists one record per CDR3 protein. The sample includes approximately 190,000 distinct CDR3 sequences, around 65% of them seen just once. Trimming removed 5 bases from V and 6 bases from J; junction bases left unmatched: 7. The CDR3 covers 15 residues. The chain has TRBV12-3 or TRBV12-4 and TRBJ1-6, with 7 bases fitting TRBD1. The origin of this receptor is a human donor with severe aplastic anemia or a healthy control (not recorded which). The sample taken for sequencing was sorted CD4+, CD8+, or CD8+CD57+ T cells (not recorded which) from PBMCs. CDR3 loop: CASSGRQGLNSPLHF. CDR3 coding DNA: TGTGCCAGCAGTGGGAGACAGGGTCTTAATTCACCCCTCCACTTT.